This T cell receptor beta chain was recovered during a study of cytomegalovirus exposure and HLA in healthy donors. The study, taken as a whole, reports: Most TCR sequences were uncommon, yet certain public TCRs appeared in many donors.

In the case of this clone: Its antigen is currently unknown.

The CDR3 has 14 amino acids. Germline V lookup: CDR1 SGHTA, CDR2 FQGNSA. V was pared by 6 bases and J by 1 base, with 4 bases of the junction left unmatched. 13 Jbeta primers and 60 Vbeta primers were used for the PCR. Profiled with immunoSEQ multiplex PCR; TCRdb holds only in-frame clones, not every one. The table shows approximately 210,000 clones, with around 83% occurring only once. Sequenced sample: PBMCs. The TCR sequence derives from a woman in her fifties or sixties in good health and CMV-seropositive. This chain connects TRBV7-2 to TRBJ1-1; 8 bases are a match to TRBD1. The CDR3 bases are TGTGCCAGCAGATTGACAGGGGAGAACACTGAAGCTTTCTTT. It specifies CASRLTGENTEAFF.